These 32 T cell receptor beta chains originate from one sample sequenced in a study of blood T cell repertoires in COVID-19. Using immunoSEQ multiplex PCR, the repertoire was profiled, and TCRdb retains in-frame clones only, with some absent. The table has about 200,000 clones, 70% to 90% seen once; the top ten hold about 9.4%. The sample comprised peripheral blood. The receptors derive from a woman aged 50 to 60 with COVID-19, enrolled during active disease.

V and J are TRBV19 and TRBJ1-5; 11 nucleotides match TRBD1. Per germline, CDR1 LNHDA and CDR2 SQIVND (reference sequence). J gave up 7 bases and V 5 bases, and 13 bases lay outside the gene matches. The CDR3 consists of 17 residues. CDR3: CASSSPPGTGGRQPQHF. In DNA form, the CDR3 reads TGTGCCAGTAGTTCCCCCCCCGGGACAGGGGGGAGACAGCCCCAGCATTTT.

V is TRBV6-5 and J is TRBJ2-7; 7 bases fit TRBD1. CDR3 length: 13 residues. V lost 6 bases, J lost 1 base, and 3 bases stayed unmatched. The V gene's germline CDR1 is MNHEY and CDR2 SVGAGI. CDR3 amino acids: CASRSTGSYEQYV. CDR3 in DNA: TGTGCCAGCAGATCGACAGGGTCCTACGAGCAGTACGTC.

The V call is TRBV7-9, the J call TRBJ1-2; no clear D gene. The V and J ends lost 5 bases and 8 bases respectively, with 12 bases between them. The CDR3 runs to 12 residues. In germline, CDR1 is SEHNR, CDR2 FQNEAQ (reference sequence). As DNA, the CDR3 is TGTGCCAGCAGCCCCTCATATGCGGGCTACACCTTC. Its translation is CASSPSYAGYTF. The whole variable domain, remainder taken from reference TRBV7-9 and TRBJ1-2, is DTGVSQNPRHKITKRGQNVTFRCDPISEHNRLYWYRQTLGQGPEFLTYFQNEAQLEKSRLLSDRFSAERPKGSFSTLEIQRTEQGDSAMYLCASSPSYAGYTFGSGTRLTVV.

The chain joins TRBV19 to TRBJ2-2, with TRBD2 as a possible D gene (5 bases). Germline assignment: CDR1 LNHDA and CDR2 SQIVND (reference sequence). Trimming took off 5 bases at V and 5 bases at J, with 15 bases between the two ends. This CDR3 spans 15 amino acids. The CDR3 region has the DNA TGTGCCAGTAGTCTACTCGGGATTTCTACCGGGGAGCTGTTTTTT. It is translated as CASSLLGISTGELFF.

The gene calls are TRBV5-1 and TRBJ2-3; 8 bases agree with TRBD2. The length of the CDR3 is 17 residues. CDR1 SGHRS and CDR2 YFSETQ come from the germline V gene. After removal of 1 base from V and 1 base from J, the junction contained 8 bases not matched to a gene. Written as DNA, the CDR3 is TGCGCCAGCAGCTTGATTTTAGCGGGGCGGGGCACAGATACGCAGTATTTT. Amino acid sequence: CASSLILAGRGTDTQYF.

This rearrangement joins TRBV28 to TRBJ2-7, with D possibly TRBD1 on 5 matching bases. Germline CDR1 reads MDHEN; CDR2 reads SYDVKM. The CDR3 has 11 amino acids. Trimming took off 5 bases at V and 5 bases at J, with 7 bases between the two ends. Here the CDR3 reads CASSPRDEQYF. CDR3 nucleotides: TGTGCCAGCAGTCCCAGGGACGAGCAGTACTTC.

This clone was found once. The chain links TRBV29-1 to TRBJ1-4, with 8 positions matching TRBD1. The V gene's germline CDR1 is SQVTM and CDR2 ANQGSEA. The V gene end was trimmed by 5 bases and the J gene end by 3 bases; junction bases not matched to a gene: 2. The CDR3 spans 13 residues. CDR3 DNA sequence: TGCAGCGTTCACAGGGGGTCTAATGAAAAACTGTTTTTT. This encodes CSVHRGSNEKLFF.

The V gene is TRBV11-3, the J gene TRBJ2-2; the D gene is possibly TRBD2 (5 bases). Looked up from germline, CDR1 is SGHNT and CDR2 is YENEEA. This CDR3 has 14 residues. With 2 bases removed from V and 5 bases from J, the gap between germline ends came to 9 bases. CDR3 protein: CASSLRGETGELFF. The CDR3 bases are TGTGCCAGCAGCTTACGGGGAGAAACCGGGGAGCTGTTTTTT.

The chain is built from TRBV27 and TRBJ1-4, with D unresolved. The germline V gene has CDR1 MNHEY and CDR2 SMNVEV (reference sequence). V dropped 9 bases and J dropped 8 bases, with 16 bases sitting between them. The CDR3 length is 13 residues. As DNA, the CDR3 is TGTGCCAGTGCCAGAGGCAGCCGGGAAAAACTGTTTTTT. Its protein product is CASARGSREKLFF. Full variable domain (outside the CDR3, taken from reference TRBV27 and TRBJ1-4): EAQVTQNPRYLITVTGKKLTVTCSQNMNHEYMSWYRQDPGLGLRQIYYSMNVEVTDKGDVPEGYKVSRKEKRNFPLILESPSPNQTSLYFCASARGSREKLFFGSGTQLSVL.

The rearrangement uses TRBV10-3 and TRBJ2-4, with D unclear. V gave up 0 bases and J gave up 2 bases, with 11 bases separating them. The CDR3 is made up of 16 amino acids. Per germline, CDR1 ENHRY and CDR2 SYGVKD. In DNA, the CDR3 is TGTGCCATCAGTGAGTCTGGCCGCTTAACCAAAAACATTCAGTACTTC. Its protein is CAISESGRLTKNIQYF.

This rearrangement joins TRBV19 to TRBJ1-4; the D is unclear. The CDR3 contains 14 residues. V was clipped by 5 bases and J by 0 bases, with 7 bases between them. Germline assignment: CDR1 LNHDA and CDR2 SQIVND (reference sequence). The DNA of the CDR3 is TGTGCCAGTAGTTACAGAGCAACTAATGAAAAACTGTTTTTT. This encodes CASSYRATNEKLFF.

This clone was recorded once. This chain links TRBV7-2 with TRBJ2-7; perhaps TRBD1 as D (6 bases). CDR1 and CDR2 (germline): SGHTA, FQGNSA. CDR3 size: 15 residues. Trimming took 0 bases from V and 2 from J, leaving 11 bases between them. CDR3 region: CASSLAQGQPYEQYF. The CDR3 DNA follows: TGTGCCAGCAGCTTAGCGCAAGGACAGCCCTACGAGCAGTACTTC.

In this sample, this clone turned up once. The V call is TRBV19, the J call TRBJ2-6; D is possibly TRBD2 (6 bases). This CDR3 is built from 16 residues. The germline V gene has CDR1 LNHDA and CDR2 SQIVND (reference sequence). V lost 0 bases, J lost 3 bases, and 9 bases lay in between. This CDR3 is CASSIDGGYGANVLTF. CDR3 in DNA: TGTGCCAGTAGTATAGACGGGGGATATGGGGCCAACGTCCTGACTTTC.

This sequence joins TRBV15 and TRBJ1-4, with D tentatively TRBD1 (6 bases). Trimming took 0 bases from V and 15 from J, leaving 14 bases between them. Germline CDR1 and CDR2: LNHNV and YYDKDF (reference sequence). The CDR3 covers 13 residues. CDR3 DNA: TGTGCCACCAGCAGAGATGGGGGCAGTTCGGTGTTTTTT. Translated: CATSRDGGSSVFF.

This rearrangement joins TRBV27 to TRBJ2-7; 10 bases match TRBD1. With V trimmed by 4 bases and J by 7 bases, 13 bases remained unmatched. In germline, CDR1 is MNHEY, CDR2 SMNVEV (reference sequence). The CDR3 sequence is 16 residues long. This CDR3 is CASSSYGGQGIGEQYF. In nucleotides, the CDR3 is TGTGCCAGCAGTTCCTATGGGGGACAGGGGATAGGAGAGCAGTACTTC.

This sequence joins TRBV12-3 or TRBV12-4 and TRBJ1-2, with 12 positions matching TRBD1. The CDR3 totals 13 residues. J lost 7 bases, V lost 6 bases, and 3 bases had no gene match. The CDR3 nucleotides are TGTGCCAGCAGCCCGGGACAGGGGGCTGGCTACACCTTC. It translates to CASSPGQGAGYTF.

This clone was recorded once. V and J are TRBV4-1 and TRBJ1-1; D is ambiguous. The germline CDR1 and CDR2 sequences are MGHRA and YSYEKL. The V and J ends lost 4 bases and 2 bases respectively, with 20 bases between them. This CDR3 comprises 17 residues. CDR3 DNA sequence: TGCGCCAGCAGCCTCCCCCGAGTGGAACGACTAAACACTGAAGCTTTCTTT. Translation: CASSLPRVERLNTEAFF.

The V call is TRBV7-9, the J call TRBJ1-1, with D possibly TRBD1 on 6 matching bases. Germline V gene lookup returns CDR1 SEHNR and CDR2 FQNEAQ (reference sequence). There are 13 residues in the CDR3. V was shortened by 3 bases and J by 5 bases, with 10 bases between the two germline ends. CDR3 in amino acids: CASSFTQGTEAFF. The CDR3 nucleotides read TGTGCCAGCAGCTTTACACAGGGAACTGAAGCTTTCTTT.

This clone was found once. The chain uses TRBV4-1 and TRBJ2-1, with TRBD2 as a possible D gene (7 bases). This CDR3 region has 16 residues. Between the trimmed V and J ends, which lost 0 bases and 4 bases, there was a span of 13 bases. Looked up from germline, CDR1 is MGHRA and CDR2 is YSYEKL. CDR3 region: CASSQETGRGYNEQFF. In nucleotides, the CDR3 is TGCGCCAGCAGCCAAGAAACAGGGAGGGGATACAATGAGCAGTTCTTC.

The chain combines TRBV14 with TRBJ2-7; maybe TRBD1 (5 bases). The CDR3 spans 15 residues. CDR1 and CDR2 (germline): SGHDN, FVKESK. V was pared by 4 bases and J by 3 bases, with 16 bases between. Here the CDR3 DNA reads TGTGCCAGCAGCCCCAGTAGGACACCTATCTACGAGCAGTACTTC. Protein sequence: CASSPSRTPIYEQYF.

This clone was seen just once. V and J are TRBV2 and TRBJ1-1; 8 nucleotides line up with TRBD1. The V gene's germline CDR1 is SNHLY and CDR2 FYNNEI. The J segment lost 1 base and the V segment lost 9 bases, leaving 7 bases of the junction unmatched. The CDR3 length is 14 residues. The CDR3 nucleotides are TGTGCCAGTCCCAGGGGGCTGTGGAACACTGAAGCTTTCTTT. Encoded protein: CASPRGLWNTEAFF.

J is TRBJ2-2 and V is TRBV3-1 (or the pseudogene TRBV3-2); 8 positions agree with TRBD2. The CDR3 runs 17 residues. V gave up 4 bases and J gave up 0 bases; unmatched junction bases: 7. The germline V gene encodes CDR1 LGHDT and CDR2 YNNKEL (reference sequence). This chain's CDR3 is CASSRILGLANTGELFF. The CDR3, as DNA: TGTGCCAGCAGCCGAATACTGGGACTAGCGAACACCGGGGAGCTGTTTTTT.

The CDR3 here is CASSILAGGGETQYF. The CDR3 DNA reads TGTGCCAGCAGTATACTAGCGGGGGGGGGAGAGACCCAGTACTTC. This chain links TRBV27 with TRBJ2-5; 13 bases line up with TRBD2. V lost 5 bases and J lost 4; bases outside the gene matches: 4. CDR3 size: 15 residues. Germline V gives CDR1 MNHEY, CDR2 SMNVEV (reference sequence).

This clone was seen once. The CDR3 here is CASSQRTLREEKLFF. The CDR3 DNA follows: TGTGCCAGCAGCCAACGGACTCTACGGGAGGAAAAACTGTTTTTT. The chain combines TRBV3-1 (or the pseudogene TRBV3-2) with TRBJ1-4; no definite D call. There are 15 residues in the CDR3. Germline assignment: CDR1 LGHDT and CDR2 YNNKEL (reference sequence). With 2 bases removed from V and 8 bases from J, the gap between germline ends came to 15 bases.

The chain uses TRBV2 and TRBJ2-6; 9 bases agree with TRBD1. The V and J ends lost 8 bases and 2 bases, in that order; junction bases with no gene match: 7. The length of the CDR3 is 16 residues. CDR1 is SNHLY and CDR2 is FYNNEI in the germline V gene. The chain's CDR3 is CASSRDRAAGANVLTF. The CDR3 DNA reads as TGTGCCAGCTCACGGGACAGGGCGGCTGGGGCCAACGTCCTGACTTTC.

V gene TRBV27 combines with J gene TRBJ2-7, with TRBD1 identical over 8 bases. Germline-derived CDR1 and CDR2 are MNHEY and SMNVEV (reference sequence). V lost 6 bases, J lost 2 bases, and 6 bases stayed unmatched. The CDR3 totals 14 residues. The CDR3 DNA follows: TGTGCCAGCAGCCAAGAGACAGGGGCCTACGAGCAGTACTTC. Translated: CASSQETGAYEQYF.

The chain has TRBV18 and TRBJ1-2; 12 nucleotides align to TRBD1. The J segment lost 5 bases and the V segment lost 1 base, leaving 11 bases of the junction unmatched. Per the germline V gene, CDR1 is KGHSH and CDR2 is LQKENI. The CDR3 runs 18 residues. The CDR3 DNA is TGTGCCAGCTCACCACAATCCCCCGGGACAGGGGGCGCTTATGGCTACACCTTC. It is translated as CASSPQSPGTGGAYGYTF. Based on the CDR3 plus reference TRBV18 and TRBJ1-2, the full variable domain is NAGVMQNPRHLVRRRGQEARLRCSPMKGHSHVYWYRQLPEEGLKFMVYLQKENIIDESGMPKERFSAEFPKEGPSILRIQQVVRGDSAAYFCASSPQSPGTGGAYGYTFGSGTRLTVV.

This clone was found once. This chain joins TRBV19 and TRBJ2-5, with a tentative D call TRBD2 (7 bases). V was clipped by 3 bases and J by 5 bases, with 13 bases between them. The CDR3 runs 14 residues. Germline V lookup: CDR1 LNHDA, CDR2 SQIVND (reference sequence). In nucleotides, the CDR3 is TGTGCCAGTAGTATGGGGAGGGGGAGGGAGACCCAGTACTTC. Translation: CASSMGRGRETQYF.

The CDR3 bases are TGTGCCAGCAGCCCCGGGTACGAGCAGTACTTC. Translating it yields CASSPGYEQYF. The V gene is TRBV9, the J gene TRBJ2-7; no firm D call. CDR1 and CDR2 from the germline V gene are SGDLS and YYNGEE. The CDR3 consists of 11 residues. The germline V and J ends were trimmed by 4 bases and 4 bases, with 6 bases remaining between them.

This clone was recorded many times. V usage is TRBV30 and J usage is TRBJ1-1; D gene ambiguous. CDR3 length: 14 amino acids. Germline CDR1 GTSNPN, CDR2 SVGIG (reference sequence). V was pared by 4 bases and J by 6 bases, with 18 bases between. Written as DNA, the CDR3 is TGTGCCTGGATGGATAATAGGAGGCGGGCTGAAGCTTTCTTT. This gives the protein CAWMDNRRRAEAFF. Drawing the rest from reference TRBV30 and TRBJ1-1, the complete variable domain is SQTIHQWPATLVQPVGSPLSLECTVEGTSNPNLYWYRQAAGRGLQLLFYSVGIGQISSEVPQNLSASRPQDRQFILSSKKLLLSDSGFYLCAWMDNRRRAEAFFGQGTRLTVV.

The chain uses TRBV20-1 and TRBJ2-7, with a tentative D call TRBD1 (6 bases). The CDR3 is 14 amino acids. The V end lost 3 bases, the J end lost 0 bases, and 12 bases lay between the germline ends. Germline V gene sequence: CDR1 DFQATT, CDR2 SNEGSKA (reference sequence). The DNA for the CDR3 is TGCAGTGCTAGTCGACAGGCAACCTCCTACGAGCAGTACTTC. Protein product: CSASRQATSYEQYF.

The gene calls are TRBV28 and TRBJ2-1, with D uncertain. The V end was cut by 3 bases, the J end by 0 bases, with 6 bases between. The CDR3 runs to 14 residues. Germline CDR1 is MDHEN and CDR2 is SYDVKM. The CDR3 region is CASSFLLSYNEQFF. The CDR3 DNA is TGTGCCAGCAGTTTCCTCCTCTCCTACAATGAGCAGTTCTTC.